The 28 T cell receptor beta chains reported below all come from one sample, sequenced in a study of blood T cell repertoires in COVID-19. The protocol was immunoSEQ multiplex PCR, while the TCRdb copy is restricted to in-frame clones and leaves out a portion. The sample carries approximately 350,000 clones, approximately 88% recorded once. Sequencing was done on a sample of peripheral blood. These receptors were taken from a woman younger than 45 with COVID-19, enrolled during active disease.

The rearrangement joins TRBV10-1 to TRBJ2-1; 7 bases map to TRBD2. Germline V lookup: CDR1 WNHNN, CDR2 SYGVQD (reference sequence). The ends lost 2 bases at V and 3 bases at J; junction bases unmatched: 4. This CDR3 comprises 15 residues. The CDR3 DNA sequence: TGCGCCAGCAGTGAGCCCGGACTAGGCTACAATGAGCAGTTCTTC. Encoded protein: CASSEPGLGYNEQFF.

The V call is TRBV4-1, the J call TRBJ1-2; the D gene is possibly TRBD1 (6 bases). CDR3 size: 14 residues. V was trimmed by 5 bases and J by 8 bases, leaving 18 bases between them. Germline lookup yields CDR1 MGHRA and CDR2 YSYEKL. The CDR3, as DNA: TGCGCCAGCAGCTTAACAGGGTCATGGGAGGGCTACACCTTC. This translates into CASSLTGSWEGYTF.

This chain uses TRBV5-4 with TRBJ2-2, with 10 bases matching TRBD1. The CDR3 spans 17 residues. After removal of 4 bases from V and 6 bases from J, the junction contained 12 bases not matched to a gene. Germline CDR1 SGHNT, CDR2 YYREEE (reference sequence). CDR3 amino acids: CASSPGRQGAPPGELFF. The CDR3 DNA is TGTGCCAGCAGCCCTGGACGACAGGGGGCGCCTCCCGGGGAGCTGTTTTTT. Using reference TRBV5-4 and TRBJ2-2 for the parts outside the CDR3, the full variable domain is ETGVTQSPTHLIKTRGQQVTLRCSSQSGHNTVSWYQQALGQGPQFIFQYYREEENGRGNFPPRFSGLQFPNYSSELNVNALELDDSALYLCASSPGRQGAPPGELFFGEGSRLTVL.

Of note for this clone: The sample has other DNA sequences that encode this CDR3 too. The V call is TRBV7-2, the J call TRBJ1-3, with 10 bases that match TRBD1. The junction had 4 bases not matched to a gene; V was cut back by 4 bases and J by 4 bases. Germline CDR1 reads SGHTA; CDR2 reads FQGNSA. The CDR3 loop spans 15 amino acids. As DNA, the CDR3 is TGTGCCAGCAGCTCGACAGGGGGCTCGGGAAACACCATATATTTT. It encodes CASSSTGGSGNTIYF. The full variable domain, in which reference TRBV7-2 and TRBJ1-3 provide the parts outside the CDR3, is GAGVSQSPSNKVTEKGKDVELRCDPISGHTALYWYRQSLGQGLEFLIYFQGNSAPDKSGLPSDRFSAERTGGSVSTLTIQRTQQEDSAVYLCASSSTGGSGNTIYFGEGSWLTVV.

V is TRBV5-4 and J is TRBJ1-2; 7 nucleotides line up with TRBD1. This CDR3 contains 14 residues. Per the germline V gene, CDR1 is SGHNT and CDR2 is YYREEE (reference sequence). V dropped 1 base and J dropped 5; count of bases not matched to a gene: 5. The CDR3 region is CASSLSAGGYGYTF. CDR3 nucleotide sequence: TGTGCCAGCAGCTTGTCTGCAGGGGGATATGGCTACACCTTC.

This chain links TRBV7-6 with TRBJ2-5; 7 bases match TRBD2. The CDR3 runs 14 residues. J lost 1 base, V lost 1 base, and 0 bases had no gene match. Per germline, CDR1 SGHVS and CDR2 FNYEAQ. The CDR3 DNA is TGTGCCAGCAGCTTAGGCGGGGGCCAAGAGACCCAGTACTTC. It yields the protein CASSLGGGQETQYF.

V is TRBV21-1 and J is TRBJ2-2; the listed D gene, TRBD1, was not tested against the DNA. TRBV21-1 constitutes a pseudogene. The CDR3 has 18 amino acids. The CDR3 nucleotides read TGTGCCAGCAGCATTACCCTTACCCGGACAGGGAGGGCCGGGGAGCTGTTTTTT. This encodes CASSITLTRTGRAGELFF.

V and J are TRBV4-2 and TRBJ1-2, with D perhaps matching TRBD1 (5 bases). The CDR3 spans 15 residues. Germline assignment: CDR1 LGHNA and CDR2 YNFKEQ. V was pared by 1 base and J by 3 bases, with 12 bases between. CDR3 amino acids: CASSQATDTHYGYTF. For the CDR3, the DNA is TGTGCCAGCAGCCAAGCGACAGATACCCACTATGGCTACACCTTC.

The CDR3 spells CASLSGVSPDTQYF. In nucleotides, the CDR3 is TGTGCCAGCCTATCGGGGGTCTCGCCAGATACGCAGTATTTT. The chain carries TRBV28 and TRBJ2-3; TRBD2 is a possible D gene (6 bases). V lost 8 bases, J lost 4 bases, and 16 bases lay in between. The CDR3 consists of 14 residues. Germline V gives CDR1 MDHEN, CDR2 SYDVKM.

J is TRBJ2-5 and V is TRBV3-1 (or the pseudogene TRBV3-2), with 8 bases that match TRBD2. The CDR3 extends over 15 amino acids. The ends lost 0 bases at V and 5 bases at J; junction bases unmatched: 5. Germline V gene sequence: CDR1 LGHDT, CDR2 YNNKEL (reference sequence). CDR3 in DNA: TGTGCCAGCAGCCAAGATTGGCGGGAGGAGGAGACCCAGTACTTC. Protein product: CASSQDWREEETQYF.

The chain joins TRBV19 to TRBJ2-7; 8 positions agree with TRBD1. The CDR3 runs to 14 residues. Per germline, CDR1 LNHDA and CDR2 SQIVND (reference sequence). Trimming at V came to 4 bases and at J to 3 bases, leaving 5 bases not matched to a gene. The CDR3 nucleotides are TGTGCCAGTAGTACGCCAGGGGGCGGCTACGAGCAGTACTTC. It translates to CASSTPGGGYEQYF.

The rearrangement links TRBV6-2 or TRBV6-3 to TRBJ2-7; D not certain. The CDR3 sequence is 14 residues long. V lost 1 base and J lost 2, with 9 bases in between. Germline CDR1 and CDR2: MNHEY and SVGEGT. The CDR3 DNA follows: TGTGCCAGCAGTTACTGGGCAGGTGCCTACGAGCAGTACTTC. Its protein is CASSYWAGAYEQYF.

This clone was seen more than once but under ten times. The V gene is TRBV6-6, the J gene TRBJ2-3; TRBD2 agrees at 12 bases. The CDR3 sequence is 17 residues long. The V gene end was trimmed by 7 bases and the J gene end by 1 base; junction bases not matched to a gene: 9. Germline assignment: CDR1 MNHNY and CDR2 SVGAGI (reference sequence). CDR3 nucleotide sequence: TGTGCCAGCACTCGGACTAGCGGGAAGGTTGGCACAGATACGCAGTATTTT. It encodes CASTRTSGKVGTDTQYF.

The chain couples TRBV5-1 to TRBJ1-1; tentative D call: TRBD1 (6 bases). The CDR3 runs 17 residues. Trimming cost V 0 bases and J 4 bases, with 19 bases left between them. Germline V gene data show CDR1 as SGHRS and CDR2 as YFSETQ. The CDR3 here is CASSLAADRRSSTEAFF. CDR3 coding DNA: TGCGCCAGCAGCTTGGCCGCGGACAGACGAAGTTCCACTGAAGCTTTCTTT.

The chain couples TRBV2 to TRBJ2-5, with 8 bases aligning to TRBD2. Germline-derived CDR1 and CDR2 are SNHLY and FYNNEI. CDR3 length: 15 residues. The trim removed 6 bases at V and 5 bases at J, leaving 11 bases unmatched. The DNA of the CDR3 is TGTGCCAGCAGCCCTGAAGTGGCTAGCGGGGAGACCCAGTACTTC. It is translated as CASSPEVASGETQYF.

The chain joins TRBV19 to TRBJ1-6, with TRBD1 matching over 7 bases. The trim removed 5 bases at V and 9 bases at J, leaving 4 bases unmatched. The CDR3 runs 13 residues. The germline gives CDR1 LNHDA, CDR2 SQIVND (reference sequence). The CDR3 loop is CASSVTGSSPLHF. CDR3 coding DNA: TGTGCCAGTAGTGTGACAGGGAGTTCACCCCTCCACTTT.

V and J are TRBV21-1 and TRBJ2-7; the table's D call TRBD1 went unverified against the DNA. TRBV21-1 is listed as a pseudogene. This CDR3 spans 20 amino acids. The CDR3 sequence is CASSKGCLSPGQGIGYEQYV. In DNA form, the CDR3 reads TGTGCCAGCAGCAAAGGCTGCCTATCCCCGGGACAGGGAATAGGCTACGAGCAGTACGTC.

This clone was counted once. Other DNA variants within this sample encode the same CDR3. The V and J genes are TRBV5-4 and TRBJ1-2; D is unresolved. This CDR3 contains 13 residues. Looked up from germline, CDR1 is SGHNT and CDR2 is YYREEE (reference sequence). V lost 0 bases and J lost 2, with 5 bases in between. CDR3 protein: CASSLDSNYGYTF. In nucleotides, the CDR3 is TGTGCCAGCAGCTTGGACAGCAACTATGGCTACACCTTC.

V and J are TRBV6-5 and TRBJ2-3; D is unclear. The CDR3 is made up of 15 amino acids. With 7 bases removed from V and 3 bases from J, the gap between germline ends came to 17 bases. The V gene's germline CDR1 is MNHEY and CDR2 SVGAGI. As DNA, the CDR3 is TGTGCCAGCATTAGAAGCCCATACGGGACAGATACGCAGTATTTT. Encoded protein: CASIRSPYGTDTQYF.

In DNA, the CDR3 is TGTGCCAGTAGTATGACAGCTTCCGGCGGGGGTGGCTACACCTTC. The encoded protein is CASSMTASGGGGYTF. The gene calls are TRBV19 and TRBJ1-2, with D possibly TRBD1 on 5 matching bases. Germline loops: CDR1 LNHDA, CDR2 SQIVND (reference sequence). The germline V and J ends were trimmed by 3 bases and 7 bases, with 18 bases remaining between them. The CDR3 sequence is 15 residues long.

CDR3 DNA sequence: TGTGCCAGCAGCATAGGACAGGGGTCAGATACGCAGTATTTT. This codes for CASSIGQGSDTQYF. The genes are TRBV5-6 and TRBJ2-3, with 9 bases fitting TRBD1. CDR3 length equals 14 residues. With V trimmed by 4 bases and J by 4 bases, 4 bases remained unmatched. The germline gives CDR1 SGHDT, CDR2 YYEEEE.

This clone showed up just a few times. The chain's CDR3 is CASSMSREETQYF. In DNA form, the CDR3 reads TGTGCCAGTAGTATGTCCAGGGAAGAGACCCAGTACTTC. The chain joins TRBV19 to TRBJ2-5, with a possible D match to TRBD1 (5 bases). The CDR3 sequence is 13 residues long. From germline, CDR1 is LNHDA and CDR2 SQIVND (reference sequence). With 3 bases removed from V and 3 bases from J, the gap between germline ends came to 8 bases.

The chain carries TRBV12-3 or TRBV12-4 and TRBJ2-3, with D possibly TRBD2 on 6 matching bases. Trimming took 5 bases from V and 1 from J, leaving 7 bases between them. The CDR3 length is 13 residues. CDR3 sequence (DNA): TGTGCCAGCAGTCCGGGAGGCACAGATACGCAGTATTTT. It specifies CASSPGGTDTQYF.

The genes are TRBV13 and TRBJ2-7; 7 nucleotides match TRBD1. With V trimmed by 1 base and J by 3 bases, 3 bases remained unmatched. Germline V lookup: CDR1 PRHDT, CDR2 FYEKMQ (reference sequence). The CDR3 sequence is 14 residues long. The CDR3 DNA is TGTGCCAGCAGCTTAGCACGGGACAGCTACGAGCAGTACTTC. Its translation: CASSLARDSYEQYF.

The genes are TRBV19 and TRBJ1-5; TRBD1 matches 9 bases. The CDR3 totals 16 residues. Looked up from germline, CDR1 is LNHDA and CDR2 is SQIVND (reference sequence). V was pared by 7 bases and J by 3 bases, with 10 bases of the junction left unmatched. In nucleotides, the CDR3 is TGTGCCAGTACCCCCAGCGGGACAGGGTCCAATCAGCCCCAGCATTTT. It yields the protein CASTPSGTGSNQPQHF.

The chain carries TRBV5-4 and TRBJ2-7; the match to TRBD2 covers 11 bases. CDR1 SGHNT and CDR2 YYREEE come from the germline V gene (reference sequence). V lost 4 bases and J lost 3; bases outside the gene matches: 3. CDR3 length: 14 residues. CDR3 sequence (DNA): TGTGCCAGCAGCAGGGGACTAGCGGACTACGAGCAGTACGTC. Residues: CASSRGLADYEQYV.

V gene TRBV5-4 combines with J gene TRBJ1-2; D is undetermined. V lost 1 base, J lost 0 bases, and 10 bases lay in between. This CDR3 spans 15 amino acids. The germline V gene encodes CDR1 SGHNT and CDR2 YYREEE (reference sequence). CDR3 in DNA: TGTGCCAGCAGCTTGATTCCGGTTGCTAACTATGGCTACACCTTC. Amino acid sequence: CASSLIPVANYGYTF.

The chain links TRBV29-1 to TRBJ2-5, with TRBD2 matching 15 bases. The CDR3 is 14 amino acids. CDR1 is SQVTM, CDR2 ANQGSEA, per germline. V dropped 6 bases and J dropped 5; count of bases not matched to a gene: 4. The CDR3 DNA is TGCAGCGTAGCTGGGACTAGCGGGGGGGAGACCCAGTACTTC. Protein: CSVAGTSGGETQYF.